This T cell receptor (beta chain) was sequenced for a study of T cell clonality in common variable immunodeficiency. Germline assignment: CDR1 SGHTA and CDR2 FQGNSA. Trimming took off 5 bases at V and 4 bases at J, with 15 bases between the two ends. The CDR3 has 15 residues. All CVID subjects were on immunoglobulin replacement for at least one year. TCRdb keeps only in-frame clones here, not all; method: immunoSEQ multiplex PCR. The sample presents about 34,000 clones, none singletons. Study findings and constraints: In common variable immunodeficiency, TCR beta chains reportedly carried fewer deletions and N-nucleotide insertions.

In the case of this clone: Its antigen is unknown. The read is 3 residues too short to cover the CDR3 end, so that end is filled in from the germline J gene.

The receptor comes from a human donor with common variable immunodeficiency. The chain joins TRBV7-2 to TRBJ1-5, with D possibly being TRBD1 (6 bases). The sequenced material came from peripheral blood mononuclear cells. CDR3 loop: CASSGRAGVNQPQHF. Partial CDR3 DNA: TGTGCCAGCAGCGGGCGGGCAGGGGTTAATCAGCCC. Complete variable domain (other parts from reference TRBV7-2 and TRBJ1-5): GAGVSQSPSNKVTEKGKDVELRCDPISGHTALYWYRQSLGQGLEFLIYFQGNSAPDKSGLPSDRFSAERTGGSVSTLTIQRTQQEDSAVYLCASSGRAGVNQPQHFGDGTRLSIL.